These 22 T cell receptor beta chains were all obtained from the same sample, sequenced in a study of a mutant IDH1 vaccine in newly diagnosed glioma. Stated time point: week 35, safety follow-up. In the vaccine, a single dose held 300 ug of the mutant IDH1 20-mer peptide, along with topical imiquimod. No antigen is known for these receptors. Some clones are missing from TCRdb's copy, which holds only in-frame ones; the method was immunoSEQ multiplex PCR. The repertoire holds tens of thousands of clones, approximately 80% seen once, with 5.4% in the top ten. Sample: PBMCs, taken from a glioma patient whose treatment included an IDH1 peptide vaccine. The receptors were sampled from a man aged 35-49 years with glioma.

The chain recombines TRBV6-6 with TRBJ2-7; no definite D call. Germline V lookup: CDR1 MNHNY, CDR2 SVGAGI (reference sequence). V lost 4 bases and J lost 4, with 5 bases in between. The CDR3 is 11 amino acids. CDR3 nucleotides: TGTGCCAGCAGTTCCAAATACGAGCAGTACTTC. Protein sequence: CASSSKYEQYF.

The CDR3 DNA is TGTGCCAGCAGCCCGACTAGCGCCCCGAATACGCAGTATTTT. Translated: CASSPTSAPNTQYF. This sequence joins TRBV7-3 and TRBJ2-3, with 8 positions matching TRBD2. The CDR3 runs 14 residues. The trim removed 5 bases at V and 7 bases at J, leaving 8 bases unmatched. Looked up from germline, CDR1 is SGHTA and CDR2 is FQGTGA.

The chain joins TRBV4-1 to TRBJ2-1, with D uncertain. Looked up from germline, CDR1 is MGHRA and CDR2 is YSYEKL. CDR3 size: 11 residues. Deletions cut 3 bases from V and 5 bases from J, with 2 bases between. This chain's CDR3 is CASSQNNEQFF. The CDR3 region has the DNA TGCGCCAGCAGCCAGAACAATGAGCAGTTCTTC.

This chain links TRBV7-2 with TRBJ2-7, with TRBD2 matching 13 bases. V lost 5 bases and J lost 2; bases outside the gene matches: 12. Germline V lookup: CDR1 SGHTA, CDR2 FQGNSA. The length of the CDR3 is 18 residues. CDR3: CASSGRKGTSGGAYEQYF. The CDR3 DNA is TGTGCCAGCAGCGGGCGTAAGGGAACTAGCGGGGGGGCCTACGAGCAGTACTTC.

This chain joins TRBV2 and TRBJ2-7; no clear D gene. Germline V lookup: CDR1 SNHLY, CDR2 FYNNEI. V shed 6 bases and J shed 3 bases, with 3 bases lying between them. CDR3 length: 10 residues. The CDR3 DNA is TGTGCCAGCAGCTACTACGAGCAGTACTTC. Residues: CASSYYEQYF.

V gene TRBV28 combines with J gene TRBJ1-2; D perhaps matches TRBD1 (5 bases). In germline, CDR1 is MDHEN, CDR2 SYDVKM. This CDR3 spans 14 amino acids. V lost 3 bases, J lost 6 bases, and 14 bases lay in between. The CDR3 DNA reads TGTGCCAGCAGTTTGCAGAGGTCAGGGCATGGCTACACCTTC. It yields the protein CASSLQRSGHGYTF.

This chain links TRBV7-6 with TRBJ2-2, with D perhaps matching TRBD1 (6 bases). V lost 5 bases to trimming and J lost 3 bases, with 16 bases between them. CDR3 size: 16 residues. Germline CDR1 SGHVS, CDR2 FNYEAQ. CDR3 sequence (DNA): TGTGCCAGCAGCCCCCGGCAGGGGCCGTACACCGGGGAGCTGTTTTTT. Amino acids: CASSPRQGPYTGELFF.

The chain joins TRBV15 to TRBJ2-7; the D is unclear. The germline V gene has CDR1 LNHNV and CDR2 YYDKDF (reference sequence). The V gene lost 5 bases and the J gene lost 1 base, with 15 bases spanning the gap. The CDR3 contains 15 residues. The CDR3 loop is CATSPHSQYSYEQYF. The CDR3 DNA sequence: TGTGCCACCAGCCCTCACAGCCAGTATTCCTACGAGCAGTACTTC.

The J gene is TRBJ2-7, the V gene TRBV11-2; possibly TRBD2 for D (7 bases). The CDR3 spans 15 residues. V was pared by 0 bases and J by 4 bases, with 13 bases between. CDR1 and CDR2 from the germline V gene are SGHAT and FQNNGV. The CDR3 loop reads CASSLDGGGRYEQYF. The CDR3 nucleotides are TGTGCCAGCAGCTTAGATGGGGGGGGCCGGTACGAGCAGTACTTC.

This clone was detected a few times. CDR3 sequence: CASSRGLSNSPLHF. In DNA form, the CDR3 reads TGTGCCAGCAGCCGGGGGCTCTCTAATTCACCCCTCCACTTT. The V call is TRBV5-6, the J call TRBJ1-6; TRBD1 might be the D (6 bases). V lost 4 bases to trimming and J lost 6 bases, with 11 bases between them. This CDR3 spans 14 amino acids. Germline V gene data show CDR1 as SGHDT and CDR2 as YYEEEE.

The chain joins TRBV27 to TRBJ2-2; 9 bases match TRBD2. There are 17 residues in the CDR3. V gave up 6 bases and J gave up 6 bases; unmatched junction bases: 14. Germline V gene sequence: CDR1 MNHEY, CDR2 SMNVEV (reference sequence). CDR3 coding DNA: TGTGCCAGCAGCCTGTGGGGCGGGAGGGCCGCGGCCGGGGAGCTGTTTTTT. This translates into CASSLWGGRAAAGELFF.

The genes are TRBV27 and TRBJ1-2; 10 bases are shared with TRBD1. The CDR3 runs 13 residues. In germline, CDR1 is MNHEY, CDR2 SMNVEV (reference sequence). V was pared by 5 bases and J by 4 bases, with 1 base of the junction left unmatched. The CDR3 DNA sequence: TGTGCCAGCAGTGGGACAGGGGCCTATGGCTACACCTTC. This sequence encodes CASSGTGAYGYTF.

The CDR3 nucleotides read TGTGCCAGCAGCTCGCCAGGGACTAGCGTCACCGGGGAGCTGTTTTTT. Translated, it gives CASSSPGTSVTGELFF. V and J are TRBV5-5 and TRBJ2-2, with 10 bases that match TRBD2. Germline V gives CDR1 SGHKS, CDR2 YYEKEE (reference sequence). The CDR3 has 16 residues. The J segment lost 4 bases and the V segment lost 3 bases, leaving 6 bases of the junction unmatched.

The chain joins TRBV4-3 to TRBJ1-1; D gene unclear. CDR1 and CDR2 (germline): LGHNA, YSLEER. Trimming shortened V by 3 bases and J by 5 bases, and 16 bases separated the two germline ends. There are 15 residues in the CDR3. The CDR3 DNA sequence: TGCGCCAGCAGCCAGAATTGGGGAGTTGGTACTGAAGCTTTCTTT. Translation: CASSQNWGVGTEAFF.

The rearrangement joins TRBV9 to TRBJ1-3; D remains ambiguous. This CDR3 is 12 amino acids long. V was pared by 4 bases and J by 8 bases, with 10 bases between. Per the germline V gene, CDR1 is SGDLS and CDR2 is YYNGEE. The CDR3 is CASSPDKYTIYF. For the CDR3, the DNA is TGTGCCAGCAGCCCAGACAAGTACACCATATATTTT.

The CDR3 DNA follows: TGCGCCAGCTCGGCGGGGCAGGGCTACACCTTC. It specifies CASSAGQGYTF. J is TRBJ1-2 and V is TRBV4-3, with D tentatively TRBD1 (5 bases). The CDR3 is 11 residues long. Deletions cut 8 bases from V and 8 bases from J, with 12 bases between. The germline V gene encodes CDR1 LGHNA and CDR2 YSLEER.

V gene TRBV6-1 combines with J gene TRBJ1-3; TRBD1 might be the D (5 bases). V lost 2 bases and J 0 bases, leaving 17 bases between the germline ends. Per germline, CDR1 MNHNS and CDR2 SASEGT. This CDR3 has 18 residues. Here the CDR3 reads CASSESTYRHYSGNTIYF. CDR3 nucleotide sequence: TGTGCCAGCAGTGAATCCACTTACAGGCACTACTCTGGAAACACCATATATTTT.

V is TRBV4-3 and J is TRBJ1-4, with D maybe TRBD1 (5 bases). The germline gives CDR1 LGHNA, CDR2 YSLEER. The germline V and J ends were trimmed by 0 bases and 10 bases, with 15 bases remaining between them. CDR3 length: 15 residues. The DNA of the CDR3 is TGCGCCAGCAGCCAAGATGGGGGGGGAGTCGGAAAACTGTTTTTT. It encodes CASSQDGGGVGKLFF.

The chain couples TRBV4-1 to TRBJ2-3; D remains unclear. Germline-derived CDR1 and CDR2 are MGHRA and YSYEKL. V was clipped by 1 base and J by 4 bases, with 3 bases between them. This CDR3 is 12 amino acids long. The DNA of the CDR3 is TGCGCCAGCAGCCAAGGGTCAGATACGCAGTATTTT. It encodes CASSQGSDTQYF.

The chain uses TRBV11-2 and TRBJ1-2; D gene ambiguous. Trimming removed 1 base from V and 8 bases from J, with 17 bases in between. The CDR3 consists of 15 residues. Germline V gene sequence: CDR1 SGHAT, CDR2 FQNNGV. The CDR3, as DNA: TGTGCCAGCAGCTTAGGGTCTCCTGGGGTTTGGGGCTACACCTTC. Its protein product is CASSLGSPGVWGYTF. Variable domain in full (rest from reference TRBV11-2 and TRBJ1-2): EAGVAQSPRYKIIEKRQSVAFWCNPISGHATLYWYQQILGQGPKLLIQFQNNGVVDDSQLPKDRFSAERLKGVDSTLKIQPAKLEDSAVYLCASSLGSPGVWGYTFGSGTRLTVV.

This chain uses TRBV19 with TRBJ1-2; D uncertain. Germline V lookup: CDR1 LNHDA, CDR2 SQIVND (reference sequence). V lost 2 bases and J 2 bases, leaving 6 bases between the germline ends. This CDR3 contains 13 residues. CDR3 sequence: CASSITENYGYTF. The CDR3 bases are TGTGCCAGTAGTATAACAGAGAACTATGGCTACACCTTC.

The table lists this clone with a count of one. The chain carries TRBV20-1 and TRBJ2-7; 8 nucleotides match TRBD2. V lost 5 bases and J lost 9; bases outside the gene matches: 6. Germline values: CDR1 DFQATT, CDR2 SNEGSKA (reference sequence). The CDR3 totals 11 residues. CDR3 bases: TGCAGTGCTTCCAAGGCGGGGGGGCAGTACTTC. It translates to CSASKAGGQYF.